Listed here are 15 T cell receptor beta chains from one sample, sequenced in a study of blood T cell repertoires in COVID-19. Profiling relied on immunoSEQ multiplex PCR, and the TCRdb table lists in-frame clones only, not all of them. This sample yields around 260,000 clones, of which around 81% are seen a single time; 15% to 17% belongs to the top ten. Sequences were obtained from peripheral blood. The receptors derive from a person aged 70 to 85 with COVID-19, enrolled during active disease.

The chain uses TRBV6-2 or TRBV6-3 and TRBJ2-7, with a possible D match to TRBD1 (6 bases). The CDR3 is 14 amino acids. Trimming removed 6 bases from V and 3 bases from J, with 15 bases in between. Germline V gene data show CDR1 as MNHEY and CDR2 as SVGEGT. Written as DNA, the CDR3 is TGTGCCAGCAGCCAGACAGGTAGACGCTACGAGCAGTACTTC. Translated, it gives CASSQTGRRYEQYF.

CDR3 nucleotide sequence: TGCAGCGTCGGAGACTACGAGCAGTACTTC. This sequence encodes CSVGDYEQYF. The J gene is TRBJ2-7, the V gene TRBV29-1; D ambiguous. This CDR3 comprises 10 residues. V was pared by 6 bases and J by 3 bases, with 6 bases between. CDR1 and CDR2 from the germline V gene are SQVTM and ANQGSEA.

The V gene is TRBV4-1, the J gene TRBJ2-2; TRBD2 might be the D (6 bases). The CDR3 runs to 18 residues. Trimming removed 2 bases at V and 0 bases at J, with 16 bases between. CDR1 is MGHRA, CDR2 YSYEKL, per germline. In DNA form, the CDR3 reads TGCGCCAGCAGCCAAAGCATCGGCGGGGCCGCGAACACCGGGGAGCTGTTTTTT. Protein product: CASSQSIGGAANTGELFF.

The chain combines TRBV10-3 with TRBJ2-3; possible D gene TRBD2, 8 bases. Germline V lookup: CDR1 ENHRY, CDR2 SYGVKD. The germline V and J ends were trimmed by 4 bases and 3 bases, with 17 bases remaining between them. The length of the CDR3 is 16 residues. The CDR3 reads CAISGQGGGRTDTQYF. The CDR3 DNA sequence: TGTGCCATCAGTGGACAGGGCGGGGGGCGGACAGATACGCAGTATTTT.

The J gene is TRBJ1-2, the V gene TRBV7-9; TRBD1 agrees at 10 bases. V shed 4 bases, J shed 4 bases, and the junction held 12 bases outside the gene matches. This CDR3 contains 17 residues. Looked up from germline, CDR1 is SEHNR and CDR2 is FQNEAQ (reference sequence). The CDR3 DNA follows: TGTGCCAGCAGCTCAAGCCCTGGACAGGGGGTGGGCTATGGCTACACCTTC. It specifies CASSSSPGQGVGYGYTF. Together with reference TRBV7-9 and TRBJ1-2, the CDR3 gives the full variable domain: DTGVSQNPRHKITKRGQNVTFRCDPISEHNRLYWYRQTLGQGPEFLTYFQNEAQLEKSRLLSDRFSAERPKGSFSTLEIQRTEQGDSAMYLCASSSSPGQGVGYGYTFGSGTRLTVV.

This sequence joins TRBV7-9 and TRBJ1-5, with D possibly being TRBD1 (6 bases). The CDR3 loop spans 13 amino acids. Germline lookup yields CDR1 SEHNR and CDR2 FQNEAQ (reference sequence). Trimming shortened V by 4 bases and J by 4 bases, and 8 bases separated the two germline ends. The CDR3 DNA sequence: TGTGCCAGCAGCTACGGACAGAATCAGCCCCAGCATTTT. The encoded protein is CASSYGQNQPQHF.

This clone occurred a few times. The V and J genes are TRBV6-2 or TRBV6-3 and TRBJ2-3; the D gene is possibly TRBD1 (6 bases). Germline loops: CDR1 MNHEY, CDR2 SVGEGT. Deletions cut 4 bases from V and 2 bases from J, with 7 bases between. This CDR3 spans 13 amino acids. The CDR3 protein is CASSSGDTDTQYF. The CDR3 DNA reads as TGTGCCAGCAGTTCAGGGGACACAGATACGCAGTATTTT.

The chain is built from TRBV7-3 and TRBJ1-1, with D hard to call. The CDR3 extends over 14 amino acids. CDR1 is SGHTA and CDR2 is FQGTGA in the germline V gene. The V and J ends lost 1 base and 3 bases respectively, with 9 bases between them. This chain's CDR3 is CASSLMGGHTEAFF. The CDR3 nucleotides read TGTGCCAGCAGCTTAATGGGAGGGCACACTGAAGCTTTCTTT.

The V and J genes are TRBV5-1 and TRBJ2-5; weak D call: TRBD1 (6 bases). This CDR3 has 15 amino acids. Germline CDR1 is SGHRS and CDR2 is YFSETQ. V was pared by 3 bases and J by 5 bases, with 17 bases between. The CDR3, as DNA: TGCGCCAGCAGCTCCGACAGGACGGCGAGGGAGACCCAGTACTTC. Translated, it gives CASSSDRTARETQYF.

V usage is TRBV2 and J usage is TRBJ1-2; D possibly corresponds to TRBD1 (5 bases). This CDR3 has 16 amino acids. Trimming left V 1 base short and J 8 bases short, with 20 bases between. Germline CDR1 reads SNHLY; CDR2 reads FYNNEI. The CDR3 loop reads CASSEVRGQGVVGYTF. The CDR3 nucleotides read TGTGCCAGCAGTGAAGTACGTGGGCAGGGCGTAGTAGGCTACACCTTC.

J is TRBJ2-3 and V is TRBV2, with a weak D call TRBD2 (6 bases). Germline values: CDR1 SNHLY, CDR2 FYNNEI. This CDR3 contains 16 residues. Trimming stripped 4 bases from V and 1 base from J, with 15 bases between. In nucleotides, the CDR3 is TGTGCCAGCAGTGGAGGTGGGGGGTTTGGCACAGATACGCAGTATTTT. It is translated as CASSGGGGFGTDTQYF.

The chain links TRBV9 to TRBJ2-3, with TRBD2 matching 8 bases. The CDR3 runs to 16 residues. Trimming at V came to 1 base and at J to 4 bases, leaving 8 bases not matched to a gene. Germline V gene data show CDR1 as SGDLS and CDR2 as YYNGEE. The chain's CDR3 is CASSVPSGRNADTQYF. Written as DNA, the CDR3 is TGTGCCAGCAGCGTACCCAGCGGGAGAAACGCAGATACGCAGTATTTT.

The count of this clone is one. The CDR3 DNA is TGTGCCAGCAGTTTAAGGGGTTCACCCCTCCACTTT. Translation gives CASSLRGSPLHF. The chain carries TRBV6-7 and TRBJ1-6, with D possibly matching TRBD1 (5 bases). TRBV6-7 is an ORF, and what it does is uncertain. V was clipped by 4 bases and J by 9 bases, with 7 bases between them. This CDR3 spans 12 amino acids.

The J gene is TRBJ1-4, the V gene TRBV2; 8 bases map to TRBD1. Per germline, CDR1 SNHLY and CDR2 FYNNEI. Trimming at V came to 6 bases and at J to 7 bases, leaving 7 bases not matched to a gene. This CDR3 is 14 amino acids long. The CDR3 nucleotides are TGTGCCAGCAGGGGGGAGACAGGGGTTGAAAAACTGTTTTTT. It encodes CASRGETGVEKLFF.

This chain joins TRBV28 and TRBJ1-6; TRBD1 matches 8 bases. The CDR3 length is 16 residues. Losses at the gene ends were 6 bases for V and 0 bases for J; bases not matched to a gene: 4. The germline V gene has CDR1 MDHEN and CDR2 SYDVKM. CDR3 sequence reads: CASSQDRASYNSPLHF. The CDR3 DNA reads as TGTGCCAGCAGCCAGGACAGGGCCTCCTATAATTCACCCCTCCACTTT.